This entry concerns a single T cell receptor (beta chain). This clone's antigen is unknown. There are no base qualities to consult, and no much larger clone falls within one base. The library was prepared using 5' RACE. Sequencing was carried out with an Illumina HiSeq 2000. A universal primer binding site was introduced by template switching, and a unique molecular identifier was present in the final cDNA, enabling accurate counting of TCR cDNA molecules. First-strand cDNA for TCR alpha and beta chains was synthesized from specific primers in the conserved constant-segment region. To control for contamination, every cDNA library carried two barcodes: a SMART-Mk sample barcode plus Illumina barcodes. TruSeq adapter sequences and Illumina sample barcodes were added in two successive PCR steps. Sequencing of the TCR alpha and beta cDNA libraries was done on the Illumina HiSeq platform using custom primers. The study's processing was this. MiGEC processed the raw reads to extract unique molecular identifiers, while MiXCR was used to determine the CDR3 positions. Recombination models were inferred per individual with the repgenHMM and IGoR tools using an EM algorithm. The tcR package in R was used for shared clonotype analysis, with sharing normalized by the product of cloneset sizes. To study raw recombination without the effects of thymic and clonal selection, out-of-frame nonproductive sequences were analyzed. TCRdb took the public reads, trimmed them with fastp at Q25, ran MiXCR for clone calling and kept in-frame beta chains. Identical CDR3 protein sequences are pooled into one entry, listed with their most common genes and DNA. The V and J calls were determined by TCRdb, not by the authors. Recorded for this sample are some 500,000 distinct CDR3 sequences; 12% to 15% of them occurred a single time. The ten largest clones take up approximately 0.52% of the sample.

This specimen belongs to a study of identical twins (dated by TCRdb to about 2016). As for the study more broadly: TCR alpha and beta repertoires from monozygotic twins, unrelated adults of various ages and cord blood were deep-sequenced to test whether fetal clonotypes persist. Replicate twin experiments were performed at different times using different library preparation protocols to rule out contamination. The investigation overall reported the following: Recombination models systematically underestimated out-of-frame TCR alpha sharing in monozygotic twins but agreed with sharing between unrelated individuals. Because the same donors could not be followed over many years, the conclusions relied on cross-sectional statistical analysis. Invariant T cells such as MAIT and iNKT could partly confound zero-insertion analyses, although diverse VJ usage argued against such confounding for most clonotypes. A weaker excess of twin sharing was found in beta out-of-frame sequences because the signal-to-noise ratio was lowered by fewer shared sequences. Abundant cord blood beta clonotypes carried fewer insertions; young adult naive repertoires showed a weaker similar trend, while memory repertoires showed none. Compared with coincidental sharing between unrelated individuals, out-of-frame TCR alpha sequences shared between twins had an excess of sequences with low generation probability.

Only healthy Caucasian donors were included. The twin cohort consisted of three pairs of female monozygotic twins, all aged roughly 18 to 29 years. CD4+ and CD8+ T cell populations were isolated with positive isolation kits from Invitrogen. These data were likewise used in another study, on yellow fever vaccine responses in identical twins. From that second study: According to the authors, in identical twins the way T cells responded to vaccination appeared partly convergent and partly personalized. In the study, vaccine-responding T cell clones were precisely tracked in identical twins.

The receptor was derived from a woman aged 18-30 years in good health. The sample was CD4+ T cells sorted from blood.

The CDR3 is CAITSGWDEQYF. The nucleotide sequence reads TGTGCCATCACTTCAGGGTGGGACGAGCAGTACTTC. The sequence links TRBV10-3 to TRBJ2-7; TRBD1 is perhaps the D gene, given 5 matching bases. Deletion took 7 bases off V and 5 bases off J, with a span of 12 bases between the germline ends. The CDR3 runs 12 amino acids, cysteine and phenylalanine included. Only the CDR3 DNA stays, 36 bases, in frame from base 1. CDR1 and CDR2 (ENHRY, SYGVKD) derive from the germline V gene.